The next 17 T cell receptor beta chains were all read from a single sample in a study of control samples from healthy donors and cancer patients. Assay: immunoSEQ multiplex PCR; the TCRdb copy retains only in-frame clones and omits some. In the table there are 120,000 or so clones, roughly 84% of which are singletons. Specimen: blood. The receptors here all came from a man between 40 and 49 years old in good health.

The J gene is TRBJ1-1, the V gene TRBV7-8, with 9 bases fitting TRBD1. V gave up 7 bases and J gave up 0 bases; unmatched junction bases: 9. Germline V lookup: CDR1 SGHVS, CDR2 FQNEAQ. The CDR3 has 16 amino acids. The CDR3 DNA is TGTGCCAGCACCGACAGGGGGGTTTCAGTGAACACTGAAGCTTTCTTT. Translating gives CASTDRGVSVNTEAFF.

In DNA form, the CDR3 reads TGTGCCAGCAGGGTCCGGGGGCAAGTGAACACTGAAGCTTTCTTT. This codes for CASRVRGQVNTEAFF. This sequence joins TRBV7-9 and TRBJ1-1; TRBD1 is a possible D gene (6 bases). The length of the CDR3 is 15 residues. Germline V CDR1 and CDR2: SEHNR, FQNEAQ (reference sequence). Trimming left V 6 bases short and J 0 bases short, with 14 bases between.

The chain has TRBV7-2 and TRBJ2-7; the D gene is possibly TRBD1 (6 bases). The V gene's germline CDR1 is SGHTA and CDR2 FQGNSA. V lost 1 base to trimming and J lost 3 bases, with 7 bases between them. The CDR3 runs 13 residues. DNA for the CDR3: TGTGCCAGCAGCTTAGAACAGGGCTACGAGCAGTACTTC. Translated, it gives CASSLEQGYEQYF.

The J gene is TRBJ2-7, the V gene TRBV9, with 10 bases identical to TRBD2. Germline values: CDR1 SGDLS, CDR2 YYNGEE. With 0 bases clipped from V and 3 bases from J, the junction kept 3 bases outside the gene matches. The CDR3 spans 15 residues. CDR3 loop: CASSVEASGGYEQYF. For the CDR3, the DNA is TGTGCCAGCAGCGTAGAAGCTAGCGGGGGCTACGAGCAGTACTTC.

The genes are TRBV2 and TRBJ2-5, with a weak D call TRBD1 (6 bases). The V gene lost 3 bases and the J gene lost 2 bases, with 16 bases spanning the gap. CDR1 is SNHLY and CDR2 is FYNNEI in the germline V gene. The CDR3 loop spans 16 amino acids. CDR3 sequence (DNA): TGTGCCAGCAGTGATAGTTGGGGTGGACAGCAAGAGACCCAGTACTTC. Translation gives CASSDSWGGQQETQYF.

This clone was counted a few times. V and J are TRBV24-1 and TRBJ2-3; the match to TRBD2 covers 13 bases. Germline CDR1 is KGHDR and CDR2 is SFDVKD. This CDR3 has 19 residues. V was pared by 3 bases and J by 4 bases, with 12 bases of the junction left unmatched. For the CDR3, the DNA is TGTGCCACCAGTGATCCCCGACTAGCGGGGGGCCTCTGGGCAGATACGCAGTATTTT. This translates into CATSDPRLAGGLWADTQYF.

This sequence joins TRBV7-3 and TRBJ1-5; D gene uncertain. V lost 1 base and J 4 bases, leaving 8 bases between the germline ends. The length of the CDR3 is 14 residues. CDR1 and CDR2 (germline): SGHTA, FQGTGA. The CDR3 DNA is TGTGCCAGCAGCTTAAGTGGCGGGAATCAGCCCCAGCATTTT. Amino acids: CASSLSGGNQPQHF.

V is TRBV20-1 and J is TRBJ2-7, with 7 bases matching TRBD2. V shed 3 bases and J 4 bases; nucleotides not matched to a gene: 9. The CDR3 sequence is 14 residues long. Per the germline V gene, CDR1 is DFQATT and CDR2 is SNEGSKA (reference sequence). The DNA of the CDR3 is TGCAGTGCTAGTCCCATCGGGGGGAAGTACGAGCAGTACTTC. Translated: CSASPIGGKYEQYF.

Here the CDR3 DNA reads TGTGCCACCAGCAGAGACCCTCGACGGCTCAATCAAGAGACCCAGTACTTC. This encodes CATSRDPRRLNQETQYF. The J gene is TRBJ2-5, the V gene TRBV15, with no clear D. Deletions cut 0 bases from V and 2 bases from J, with 16 bases between. The CDR3 contains 17 residues. Germline V CDR1 and CDR2: LNHNV, YYDKDF (reference sequence).

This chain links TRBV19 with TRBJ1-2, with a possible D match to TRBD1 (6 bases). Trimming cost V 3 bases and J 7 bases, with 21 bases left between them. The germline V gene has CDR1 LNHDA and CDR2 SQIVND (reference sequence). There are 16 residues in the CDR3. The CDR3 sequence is CASSIDGGRSYSGYTF. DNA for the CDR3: TGTGCCAGTAGTATCGATGGGGGCCGAAGTTATTCTGGCTACACCTTC.

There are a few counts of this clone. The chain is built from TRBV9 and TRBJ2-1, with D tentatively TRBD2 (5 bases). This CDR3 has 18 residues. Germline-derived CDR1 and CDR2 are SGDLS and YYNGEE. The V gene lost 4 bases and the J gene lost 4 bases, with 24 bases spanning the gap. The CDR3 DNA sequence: TGTGCCAGCAGCCCCAGCCGTCCGGGGATGGGGTTTTACAATGAGCAGTTCTTC. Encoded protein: CASSPSRPGMGFYNEQFF.

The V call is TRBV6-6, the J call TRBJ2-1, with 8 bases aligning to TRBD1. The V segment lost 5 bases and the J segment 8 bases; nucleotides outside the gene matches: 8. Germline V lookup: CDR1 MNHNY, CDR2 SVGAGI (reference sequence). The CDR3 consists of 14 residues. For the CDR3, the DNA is TGTGCCAGCAGTCCAGGACAGGGCAGGGATGAGCAGTTCTTC. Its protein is CASSPGQGRDEQFF.

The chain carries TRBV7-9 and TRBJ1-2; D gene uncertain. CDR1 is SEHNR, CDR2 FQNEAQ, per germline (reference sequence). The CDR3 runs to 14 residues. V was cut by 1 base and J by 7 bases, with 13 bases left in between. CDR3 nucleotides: TGTGCCAGCAGCTTAGAAACAGCGCCTGGTGGCTACACCTTC. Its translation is CASSLETAPGGYTF.

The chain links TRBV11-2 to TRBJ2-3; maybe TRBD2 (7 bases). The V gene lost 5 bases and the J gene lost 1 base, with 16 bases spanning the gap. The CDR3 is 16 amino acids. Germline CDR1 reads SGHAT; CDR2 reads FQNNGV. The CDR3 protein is CASSPFGGGRTDTQYF. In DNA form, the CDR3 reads TGTGCCAGCAGCCCCTTTGGCGGGGGCCGCACAGATACGCAGTATTTT. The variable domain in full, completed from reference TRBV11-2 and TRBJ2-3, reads EAGVAQSPRYKIIEKRQSVAFWCNPISGHATLYWYQQILGQGPKLLIQFQNNGVVDDSQLPKDRFSAERLKGVDSTLKIQPAKLEDSAVYLCASSPFGGGRTDTQYFGPGTRLTVL.

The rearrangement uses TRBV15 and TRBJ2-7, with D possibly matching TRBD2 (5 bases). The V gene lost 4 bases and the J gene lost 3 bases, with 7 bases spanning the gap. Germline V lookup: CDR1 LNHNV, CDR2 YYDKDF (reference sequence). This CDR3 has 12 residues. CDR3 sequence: CATSTRGYEQYF. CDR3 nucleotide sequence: TGTGCCACCAGCACTCGGGGCTACGAGCAGTACTTC.

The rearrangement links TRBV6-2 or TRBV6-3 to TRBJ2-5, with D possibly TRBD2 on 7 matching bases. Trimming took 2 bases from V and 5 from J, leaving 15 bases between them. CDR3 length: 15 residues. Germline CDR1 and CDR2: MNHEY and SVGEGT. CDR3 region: CASSYIGEGGETQYF. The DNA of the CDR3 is TGTGCCAGCAGTTACATTGGCGAGGGGGGGGAGACCCAGTACTTC.

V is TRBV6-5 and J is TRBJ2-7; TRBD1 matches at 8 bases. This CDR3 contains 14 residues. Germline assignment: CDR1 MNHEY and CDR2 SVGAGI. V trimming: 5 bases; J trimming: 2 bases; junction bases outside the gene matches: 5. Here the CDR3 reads CASSQDRVTYEQYF. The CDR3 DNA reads TGTGCCAGCAGTCAGGACAGGGTGACCTACGAGCAGTACTTC.